This section outlines one TCR beta chain sequence together with its context. Germline CDR1 reads SGHRS; CDR2 reads YFSETQ. V shed 2 bases and J 1 base; nucleotides not matched to a gene: 1. The CDR3 covers 14 residues. TCRdb recomputed calls from the 5' RACE reads with MiXCR, one row per CDR3 protein. The sample includes 400,000 or so distinct CDR3 sequences, around 20% of them seen just once. This specimen comes from a study of T cells after yellow fever vaccination. The origin of this receptor is a man between 18 and 29 years old who received the YFV17D yellow fever vaccine. The sample consisted of PBMCs, taken before the yellow fever booster vaccination. The rearrangement uses TRBV5-1 and TRBJ2-7, with TRBD1 matching over 9 bases. As DNA, the CDR3 is TGCGCCAGCAGCTTACAGGGGGCTTCCTACGAGCAGTACTTC. This gives the protein CASSLQGASYEQYF.